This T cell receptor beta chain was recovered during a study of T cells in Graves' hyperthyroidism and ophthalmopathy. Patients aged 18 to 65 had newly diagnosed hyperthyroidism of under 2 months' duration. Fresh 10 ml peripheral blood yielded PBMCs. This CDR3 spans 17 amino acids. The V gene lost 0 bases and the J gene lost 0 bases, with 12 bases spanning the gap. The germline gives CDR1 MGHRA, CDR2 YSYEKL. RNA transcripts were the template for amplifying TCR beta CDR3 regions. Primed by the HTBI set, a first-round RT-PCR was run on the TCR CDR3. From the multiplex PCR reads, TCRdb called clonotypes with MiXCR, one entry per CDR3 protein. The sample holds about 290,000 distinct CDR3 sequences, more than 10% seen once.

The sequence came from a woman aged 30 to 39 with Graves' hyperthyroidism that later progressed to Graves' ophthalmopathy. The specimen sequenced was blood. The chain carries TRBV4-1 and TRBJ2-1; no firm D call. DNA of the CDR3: TGCGCCAGCAGCCAAGATGGATCCCTCGGCTCCTACAATGAGCAGTTCTTC. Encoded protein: CASSQDGSLGSYNEQFF.